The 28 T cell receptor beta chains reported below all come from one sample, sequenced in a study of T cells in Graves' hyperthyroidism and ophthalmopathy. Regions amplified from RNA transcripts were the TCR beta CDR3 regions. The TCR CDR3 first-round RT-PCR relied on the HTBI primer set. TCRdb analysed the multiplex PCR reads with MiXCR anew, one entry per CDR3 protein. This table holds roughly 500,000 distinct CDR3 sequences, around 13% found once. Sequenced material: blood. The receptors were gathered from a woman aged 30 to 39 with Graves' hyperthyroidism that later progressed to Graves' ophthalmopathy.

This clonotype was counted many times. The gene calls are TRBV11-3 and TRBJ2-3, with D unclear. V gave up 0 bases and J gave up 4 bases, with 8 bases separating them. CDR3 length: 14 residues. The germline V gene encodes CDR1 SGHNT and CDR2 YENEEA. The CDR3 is CASSLDPSSDTQYF. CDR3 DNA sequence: TGTGCCAGCAGCTTAGATCCCTCCTCAGATACGCAGTATTTT.

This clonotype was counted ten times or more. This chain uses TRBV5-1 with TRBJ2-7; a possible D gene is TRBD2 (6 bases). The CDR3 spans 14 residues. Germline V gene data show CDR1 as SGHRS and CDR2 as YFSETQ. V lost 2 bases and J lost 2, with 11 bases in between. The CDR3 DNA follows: TGCGCCAGCAGCTTATCGGGAGTCGCCTACGAGCAGTACTTC. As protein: CASSLSGVAYEQYF.

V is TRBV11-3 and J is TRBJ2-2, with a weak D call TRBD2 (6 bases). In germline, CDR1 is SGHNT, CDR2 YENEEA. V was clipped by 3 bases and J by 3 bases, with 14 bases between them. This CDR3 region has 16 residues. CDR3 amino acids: CASSLSWTGDTGELFF. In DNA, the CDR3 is TGTGCCAGCAGCTTGTCCTGGACGGGAGACACCGGGGAGCTGTTTTTT.

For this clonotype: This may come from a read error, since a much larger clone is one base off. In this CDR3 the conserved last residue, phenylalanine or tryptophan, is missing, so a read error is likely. The CDR3 here is CASSLDPAGGTDTQYY. CDR3 in DNA: TGCGCCAGCAGCTTGGATCCAGCGGGAGGGACAGATACGCAGTATTAT. The chain links TRBV5-1 to TRBJ2-3; 10 nucleotides match TRBD2. V trimming: 0 bases; J trimming: 3 bases; junction bases outside the gene matches: 4. The germline V gene encodes CDR1 SGHRS and CDR2 YFSETQ. The CDR3 is made up of 16 amino acids.

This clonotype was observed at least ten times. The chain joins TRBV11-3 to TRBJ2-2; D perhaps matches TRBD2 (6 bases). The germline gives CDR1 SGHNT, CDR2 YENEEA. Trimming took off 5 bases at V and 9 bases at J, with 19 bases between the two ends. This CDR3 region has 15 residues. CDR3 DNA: TGTGCCAGCAGCCCGGGACTCCGACCGGGGCGGGAGCTGTTTTTT. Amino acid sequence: CASSPGLRPGRELFF.

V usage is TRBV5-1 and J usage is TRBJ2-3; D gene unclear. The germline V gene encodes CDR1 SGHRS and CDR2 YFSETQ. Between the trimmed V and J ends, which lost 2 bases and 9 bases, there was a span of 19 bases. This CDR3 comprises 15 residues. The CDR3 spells CASSLPESRVGTQYF. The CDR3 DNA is TGCGCCAGCAGCTTACCAGAGTCAAGGGTGGGCACGCAGTATTTT.

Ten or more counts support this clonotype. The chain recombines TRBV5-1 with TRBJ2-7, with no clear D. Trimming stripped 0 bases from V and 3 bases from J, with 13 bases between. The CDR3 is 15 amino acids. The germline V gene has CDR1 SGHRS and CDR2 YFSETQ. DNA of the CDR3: TGCGCCAGCAGCTTGGCCCAACAGCGAGGCTACGAGCAGTACTTC. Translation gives CASSLAQQRGYEQYF.

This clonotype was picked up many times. The CDR3 coding sequence is TGCGCCAGCAGGAATTCTGTTGACAATCAGCCCCAGCATTTT. Translated, it gives CASRNSVDNQPQHF. The chain recombines TRBV4-1 with TRBJ1-5, with D hard to call. The V gene's germline CDR1 is MGHRA and CDR2 YSYEKL. The ends were cut back, 6 bases at V and 3 bases at J, with 12 bases in the middle. The CDR3 is 14 residues long.

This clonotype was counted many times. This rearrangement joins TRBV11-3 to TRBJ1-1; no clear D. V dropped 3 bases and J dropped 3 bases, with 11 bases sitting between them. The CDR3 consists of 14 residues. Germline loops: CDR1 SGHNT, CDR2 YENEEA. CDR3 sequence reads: CASSFPRRDTEAFF. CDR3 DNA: TGTGCCAGCAGCTTCCCGAGGCGGGACACTGAAGCTTTCTTT.

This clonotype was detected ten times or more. CDR3: CAWKGQGEGEQYF. CDR3 in DNA: TGTGCCTGGAAGGGACAGGGAGAGGGCGAGCAGTACTTC. The V gene is TRBV30, the J gene TRBJ2-7; 9 bases agree with TRBD1. V shed 4 bases and J 6 bases; nucleotides not matched to a gene: 7. CDR3 length: 13 amino acids. Germline loops: CDR1 GTSNPN, CDR2 SVGIG (reference sequence).

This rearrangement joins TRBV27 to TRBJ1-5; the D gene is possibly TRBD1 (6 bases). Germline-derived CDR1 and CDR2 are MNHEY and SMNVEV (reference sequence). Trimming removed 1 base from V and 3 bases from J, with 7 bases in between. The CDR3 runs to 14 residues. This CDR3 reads CASSLWGANQPQHF. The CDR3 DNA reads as TGTGCCAGCAGTTTATGGGGGGCCAATCAGCCCCAGCATTTT.

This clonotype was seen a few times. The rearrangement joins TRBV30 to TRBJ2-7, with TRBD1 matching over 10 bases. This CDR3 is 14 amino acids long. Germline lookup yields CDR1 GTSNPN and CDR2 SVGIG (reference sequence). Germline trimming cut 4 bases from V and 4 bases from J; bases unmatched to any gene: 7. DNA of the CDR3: TGTGCCTGGAATATCCGGGACAGGGGATACGAGCAGTACTTC. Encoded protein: CAWNIRDRGYEQYF.

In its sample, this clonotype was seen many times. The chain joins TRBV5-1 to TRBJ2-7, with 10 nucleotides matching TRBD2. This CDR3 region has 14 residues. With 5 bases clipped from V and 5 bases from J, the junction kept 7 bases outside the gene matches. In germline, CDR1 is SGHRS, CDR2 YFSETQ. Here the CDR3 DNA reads TGCGCCAGCAGTGAACTAGCGGGATATAACGAGCAGTACTTC. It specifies CASSELAGYNEQYF.

The DNA for the CDR3 is TGTGCCACCAGTGAAGCGGGCACGCTTCACGAGCAGTACTTC. Translation: CATSEAGTLHEQYF. V usage is TRBV24-1 and J usage is TRBJ2-7; D is possibly TRBD2 (6 bases). Germline V lookup: CDR1 KGHDR, CDR2 SFDVKD. The CDR3 extends over 14 amino acids. V was pared by 4 bases and J by 5 bases, with 14 bases between.

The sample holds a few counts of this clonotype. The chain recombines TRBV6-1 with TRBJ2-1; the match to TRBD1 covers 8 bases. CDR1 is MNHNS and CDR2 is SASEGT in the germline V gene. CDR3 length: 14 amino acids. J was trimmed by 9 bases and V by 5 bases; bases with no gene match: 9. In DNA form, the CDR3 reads TGTGCCAGCAGTACCGGACAGGGAATCGGTGAGCAGTTCTTC. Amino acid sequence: CASSTGQGIGEQFF.

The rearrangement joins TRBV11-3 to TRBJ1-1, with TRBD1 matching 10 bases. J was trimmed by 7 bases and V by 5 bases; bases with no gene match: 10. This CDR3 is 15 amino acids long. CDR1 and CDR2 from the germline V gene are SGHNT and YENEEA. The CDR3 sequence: CASSPDRGPLYEAFF. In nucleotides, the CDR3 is TGTGCCAGCAGCCCAGACAGGGGGCCACTCTATGAAGCTTTCTTT.

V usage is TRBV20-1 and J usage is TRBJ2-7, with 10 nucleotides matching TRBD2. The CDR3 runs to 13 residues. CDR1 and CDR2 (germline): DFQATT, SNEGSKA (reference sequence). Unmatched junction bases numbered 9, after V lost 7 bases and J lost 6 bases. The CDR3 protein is CSVYRTSGPEQYF. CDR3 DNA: TGCAGTGTATACAGGACTAGCGGTCCCGAGCAGTACTTC.

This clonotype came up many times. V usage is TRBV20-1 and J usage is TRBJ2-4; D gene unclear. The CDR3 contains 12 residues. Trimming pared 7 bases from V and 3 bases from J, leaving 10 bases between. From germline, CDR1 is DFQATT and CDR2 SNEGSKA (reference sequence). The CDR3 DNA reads TGCAGTGTCTCAGGAGACAAAAACATTCAGTACTTC. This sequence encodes CSVSGDKNIQYF.

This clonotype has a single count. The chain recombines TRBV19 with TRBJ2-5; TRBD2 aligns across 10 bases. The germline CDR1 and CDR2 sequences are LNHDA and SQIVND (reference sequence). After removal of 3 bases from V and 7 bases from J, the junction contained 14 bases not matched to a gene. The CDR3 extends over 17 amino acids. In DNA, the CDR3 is TGTGCCAGTAGTATCGGAACTAGCGGGACCCCCGGTGGGACCCAGTACTTC. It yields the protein CASSIGTSGTPGGTQYF.

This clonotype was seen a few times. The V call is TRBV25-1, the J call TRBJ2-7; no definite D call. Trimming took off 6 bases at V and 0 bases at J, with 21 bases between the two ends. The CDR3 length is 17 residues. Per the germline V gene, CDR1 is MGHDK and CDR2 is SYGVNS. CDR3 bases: TGTGCCAGCAGCCACGTACGTATCGGCGAAAGCTCCTACGAGCAGTACTTC. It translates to CASSHVRIGESSYEQYF.

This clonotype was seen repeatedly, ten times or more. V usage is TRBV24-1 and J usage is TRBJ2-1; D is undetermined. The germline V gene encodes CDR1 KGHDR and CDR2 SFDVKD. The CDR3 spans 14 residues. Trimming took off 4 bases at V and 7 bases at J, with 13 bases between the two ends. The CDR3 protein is CATSEPFNTNEQFF. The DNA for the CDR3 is TGTGCCACCAGTGAACCCTTTAATACTAATGAGCAGTTCTTC.

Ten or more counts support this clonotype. The CDR3 region has the DNA TGTGCCAGCAGTGAAGGACGGCAAATCGAAGCTTTCTTT. Translating gives CASSEGRQIEAFF. V is TRBV2 and J is TRBJ1-1; D gene uncertain. The CDR3 runs 13 residues. The V gene lost 1 base and the J gene lost 8 bases, with 11 bases spanning the gap. In germline, CDR1 is SNHLY, CDR2 FYNNEI.

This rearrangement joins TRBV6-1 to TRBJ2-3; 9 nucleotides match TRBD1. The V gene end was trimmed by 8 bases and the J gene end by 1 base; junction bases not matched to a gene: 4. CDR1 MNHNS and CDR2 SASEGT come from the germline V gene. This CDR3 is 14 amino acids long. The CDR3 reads CASGRTGGTDTQYF. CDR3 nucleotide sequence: TGTGCCAGCGGAAGGACAGGGGGCACAGATACGCAGTATTTT.

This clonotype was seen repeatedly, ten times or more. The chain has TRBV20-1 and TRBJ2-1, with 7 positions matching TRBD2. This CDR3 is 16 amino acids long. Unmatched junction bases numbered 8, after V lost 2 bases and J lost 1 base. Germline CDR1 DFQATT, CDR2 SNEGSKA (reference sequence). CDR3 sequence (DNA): TGCAGTGCTAGAAATAGAAGCGGGATATCCTACAATGAGCAGTTCTTC. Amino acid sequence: CSARNRSGISYNEQFF.

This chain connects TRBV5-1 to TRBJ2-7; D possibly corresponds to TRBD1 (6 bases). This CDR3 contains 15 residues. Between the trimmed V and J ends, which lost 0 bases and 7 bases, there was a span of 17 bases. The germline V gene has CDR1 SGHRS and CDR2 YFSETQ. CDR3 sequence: CASSLETSIRGEQYF. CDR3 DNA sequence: TGCGCCAGCAGCTTGGAAACCTCCATTAGGGGGGAGCAGTACTTC.

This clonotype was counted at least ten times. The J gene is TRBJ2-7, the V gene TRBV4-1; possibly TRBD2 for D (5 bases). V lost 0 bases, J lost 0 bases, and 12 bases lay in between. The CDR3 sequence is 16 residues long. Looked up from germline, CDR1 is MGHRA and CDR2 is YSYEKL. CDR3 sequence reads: CASSQDSAGTSYEQYF. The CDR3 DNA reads TGCGCCAGCAGCCAAGATAGCGCAGGTACCTCCTACGAGCAGTACTTC.

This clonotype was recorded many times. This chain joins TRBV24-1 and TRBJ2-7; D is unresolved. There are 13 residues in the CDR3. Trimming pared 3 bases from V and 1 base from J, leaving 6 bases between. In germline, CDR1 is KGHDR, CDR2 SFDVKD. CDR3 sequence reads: CATSDPDSYEQYF. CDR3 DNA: TGTGCCACCAGTGATCCGGATTCCTACGAGCAGTACTTC.

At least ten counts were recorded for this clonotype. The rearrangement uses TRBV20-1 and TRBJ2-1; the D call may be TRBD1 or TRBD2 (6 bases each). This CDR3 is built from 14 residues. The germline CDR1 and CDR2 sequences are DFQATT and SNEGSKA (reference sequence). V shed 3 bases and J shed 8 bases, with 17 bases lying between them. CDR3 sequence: CSARGASEGHEQFF. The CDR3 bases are TGCAGTGCTAGGGGGGCTAGCGAAGGACATGAGCAGTTCTTC.